Each of the 29 T cell receptor beta chains below was sequenced from the same sample in a study of T cell repertoires in cytomegalovirus infection. TCRdb passed the reads through MiXCR, listing each CDR3 protein once. This sample yields about 900,000 distinct CDR3 sequences, of which 31% are seen a single time; around an eighth belongs to the top ten. Their recognized antigens are unknown. Material: cultured CD8+ T cells from PBMCs, obtained from culture after CMV antigen stimulation. These receptors originate from a human donor in good health (CMV status not recorded). Some clones in this sample may be carry-over from other donors' samples.

This clonotype was seen at least ten times. The V and J genes are TRBV11-2 and TRBJ2-2, with 7 bases aligning to TRBD2. J lost 0 bases, V lost 5 bases, and 6 bases had no gene match. CDR3 length: 16 residues. CDR1 and CDR2 from the germline V gene are SGHAT and FQNNGV. CDR3 amino acids: CASSLGGATNTGELFF. DNA for the CDR3: TGTGCCAGCAGCCTGGGAGGGGCCACGAACACCGGGGAGCTGTTTTTT.

V usage is TRBV27 and J usage is TRBJ2-2; TRBD2 is a possible D gene (6 bases). The germline V and J ends were trimmed by 6 bases and 7 bases, with 12 bases remaining between them. Germline values: CDR1 MNHEY, CDR2 SMNVEV (reference sequence). CDR3 length: 13 residues. Here the CDR3 DNA reads TGTGCCAGCAGGGAGGGGTGGGTCGGGGAGCTGTTTTTT. This encodes CASREGWVGELFF.

V usage is TRBV4-1 and J usage is TRBJ1-1; TRBD1 is a possible D gene (5 bases). CDR1 is MGHRA, CDR2 YSYEKL, per germline. This CDR3 comprises 13 residues. Trimming left V 2 bases short and J 7 bases short, with 11 bases between. CDR3 region: CASSQTAGSEAFF. The CDR3 coding sequence is TGCGCCAGCAGCCAAACTGCAGGGAGTGAAGCTTTCTTT.

The genes are TRBV11-2 and TRBJ2-1; 8 bases match TRBD1. The CDR3 has 14 amino acids. Trimming took 11 bases from V and 5 from J; bases not matched to a gene: 11. The germline V gene has CDR1 SGHAT and CDR2 FQNNGV. The CDR3 here is CAGLIGTGNNEQFF. The DNA of the CDR3 is TGTGCCGGATTGATCGGGACAGGCAACAATGAGCAGTTCTTC.

This clonotype was found a few times. The rearrangement joins TRBV19 to TRBJ1-5; no definite D call. The CDR3 loop spans 12 amino acids. Germline V CDR1 and CDR2: LNHDA, SQIVND (reference sequence). V was cut by 1 base and J by 9 bases, with 7 bases left in between. The DNA of the CDR3 is TGTGCCAGTAGTATAGGGACTAGGCCCCAGCATTTT. It is translated as CASSIGTRPQHF.

The chain carries TRBV4-1 and TRBJ2-3, with 12 nucleotides matching TRBD2. Trimming took 7 bases from V and 1 from J; bases not matched to a gene: 3. Germline-derived CDR1 and CDR2 are MGHRA and YSYEKL. The CDR3 is 15 residues long. CDR3 loop: CASMGLAGGTDTQYF. The CDR3 region has the DNA TGCGCCAGCATGGGACTAGCGGGTGGCACAGATACGCAGTATTTT.

The chain recombines TRBV9 with TRBJ1-2; D is undetermined. The germline gives CDR1 SGDLS, CDR2 YYNGEE. The CDR3 is made up of 12 amino acids. Between the trimmed V and J ends, which lost 0 bases and 6 bases, there was a span of 6 bases. CDR3 bases: TGTGCCAGCAGCGTAGGGGGAAATGGCTACACCTTC. It translates to CASSVGGNGYTF.

The CDR3 nucleotides read TGTGCCAGCAGCTTCTTGGAAAAGACCCAGTACTTC. This translates into CASSFLEKTQYF. V and J are TRBV7-6 and TRBJ2-5; D gene unclear. CDR3 length equals 12 residues. Germline lookup yields CDR1 SGHVS and CDR2 FNYEAQ. V was pared by 3 bases and J by 6 bases, with 8 bases between.

V gene TRBV27 combines with J gene TRBJ2-7, with unresolved D. This CDR3 region has 14 residues. Trimming took off 2 bases at V and 4 bases at J, with 12 bases between the two ends. The germline V gene encodes CDR1 MNHEY and CDR2 SMNVEV (reference sequence). The CDR3, as DNA: TGTGCCAGCAGTTTACGCCTTCATGATTACGAGCAGTACTTC. It translates to CASSLRLHDYEQYF.

This chain links TRBV27 with TRBJ2-1; 7 nucleotides line up with TRBD1. The CDR3 is made up of 16 amino acids. The V gene's germline CDR1 is MNHEY and CDR2 SMNVEV (reference sequence). V lost 5 bases, J lost 0 bases, and 7 bases stayed unmatched. Written as DNA, the CDR3 is TGTGCCAGCAGTGCCCCCGGGGACAGCTCCTACAATGAGCAGTTCTTC. Its translation: CASSAPGDSSYNEQFF.

The rearrangement links TRBV7-3 to TRBJ2-2; D may be TRBD1 (5 bases). V dropped 5 bases and J dropped 1 base, with 14 bases sitting between them. CDR1 SGHTA and CDR2 FQGTGA come from the germline V gene. This CDR3 region has 16 residues. The CDR3 protein is CASSPYPRENTGELFF. DNA for the CDR3: TGTGCCAGCAGCCCCTACCCCAGGGAGAACACCGGGGAGCTGTTTTTT.

This clonotype occurred a few times. The chain carries TRBV7-9 and TRBJ2-7, with 7 bases fitting TRBD1. The V and J ends lost 5 bases and 1 base, in that order; junction bases with no gene match: 14. Germline CDR1 SEHNR, CDR2 FQNEAQ (reference sequence). The CDR3 totals 17 residues. The CDR3 here is CASSGDSEFTASYEQYV. The DNA for the CDR3 is TGTGCCAGCAGCGGGGACAGCGAATTTACTGCATCCTACGAGCAGTACGTC.

This chain connects TRBV11-3 to TRBJ2-5; D unresolved. V lost 1 base and J 1 base, leaving 7 bases between the germline ends. This CDR3 is 14 amino acids long. Looked up from germline, CDR1 is SGHNT and CDR2 is YENEEA. The DNA of the CDR3 is TGTGCCAGCAGCTTAGTCGGAACCCAAGAGACCCAGTACTTC. It specifies CASSLVGTQETQYF.

The genes are TRBV12-3 or TRBV12-4 and TRBJ1-1, with D uncertain. V was shortened by 4 bases and J by 6 bases, with 9 bases between the two germline ends. This CDR3 region has 12 residues. The CDR3 here is CASSSPSAEAFF. CDR3 DNA sequence: TGTGCCAGCAGTTCCCCCTCCGCTGAAGCTTTCTTT.

This clonotype was counted many times. The rearrangement links TRBV7-2 to TRBJ1-6; the match to TRBD1 covers 8 bases. This CDR3 comprises 16 residues. The germline gives CDR1 SGHTA, CDR2 FQGNSA. V trimming: 2 bases; J trimming: 13 bases; junction bases outside the gene matches: 13. The chain's CDR3 is CASSLNTGGSGFPLHF. The CDR3 coding sequence is TGTGCCAGCAGCTTAAACACAGGGGGATCGGGGTTTCCCCTCCACTTT.

This chain uses TRBV6-1 with TRBJ2-7; perhaps TRBD1 as D (5 bases). The CDR3 is made up of 14 amino acids. Per germline, CDR1 MNHNS and CDR2 SASEGT. V was clipped by 7 bases and J by 5 bases, with 18 bases between them. DNA of the CDR3: TGTGCCAGCACGCGGTTGCAGGGTCTGAACGAGCAGTACTTC. Its protein is CASTRLQGLNEQYF.

V usage is TRBV7-9 and J usage is TRBJ1-4; D remains unclear. Germline loops: CDR1 SEHNR, CDR2 FQNEAQ (reference sequence). The CDR3 length is 16 residues. The germline V and J ends were trimmed by 5 bases and 0 bases, with 13 bases remaining between them. The CDR3 DNA is TGTGCCAGCAGCCGGACCCGAGGTCCAACTAATGAAAAACTGTTTTTT. It codes for CASSRTRGPTNEKLFF.

V and J are TRBV6-6 and TRBJ1-1; D call uncertain. Trimming shortened V by 7 bases and J by 0 bases, and 21 bases separated the two germline ends. This CDR3 contains 17 residues. In germline, CDR1 is MNHNY, CDR2 SVGAGI (reference sequence). DNA for the CDR3: TGTGCCAGCACCCACCCCTCCCCGCTACCCCTGAACACTGAAGCTTTCTTT. This encodes CASTHPSPLPLNTEAFF.

The chain employs TRBV7-4 and TRBJ2-1; tentatively, D is TRBD1 (5 bases). Germline lookup yields CDR1 SGHVT and CDR2 SQSDAQ. This CDR3 comprises 13 residues. Trimming shortened V by 5 bases and J by 6 bases, and 11 bases separated the two germline ends. CDR3 protein: CASSPEGVNEQFF. The CDR3 DNA is TGTGCCAGCAGCCCCGAAGGGGTCAATGAGCAGTTCTTC.

This clonotype was detected many times. The chain employs TRBV7-9 and TRBJ1-2, with D possibly TRBD1 on 5 matching bases. CDR3 size: 12 residues. The germline CDR1 and CDR2 sequences are SEHNR and FQNEAQ (reference sequence). The V gene lost 3 bases and the J gene lost 10 bases, with 12 bases spanning the gap. CDR3 region: CASSFGANAYTF. CDR3 coding DNA: TGTGCCAGCAGCTTCGGGGCCAACGCCTACACCTTC.

This clonotype was seen a few times. This chain uses TRBV28 with TRBJ2-3; 9 bases are shared with TRBD2. In germline, CDR1 is MDHEN, CDR2 SYDVKM. J was trimmed by 0 bases and V by 0 bases; bases with no gene match: 1. This CDR3 has 16 residues. The CDR3 spells CASSLWLAGSTDTQYF. The CDR3 bases are TGTGCCAGCAGTTTATGGCTAGCGGGGAGCACAGATACGCAGTATTTT.

This chain connects TRBV12-3 or TRBV12-4 to TRBJ1-1; D is undetermined. The CDR3 extends over 14 amino acids. Trimming removed 6 bases at V and 3 bases at J, with 14 bases between. Written as DNA, the CDR3 is TGTGCCAGCAGCTCCGCCTTAGCCTACACTGAAGCTTTCTTT. It translates to CASSSALAYTEAFF.

This clonotype came up a few times. The V and J genes are TRBV2 and TRBJ1-1; D is possibly TRBD1 (5 bases). CDR3 length: 14 amino acids. The germline gives CDR1 SNHLY, CDR2 FYNNEI. The germline V and J ends were trimmed by 4 bases and 4 bases, with 13 bases remaining between them. The DNA for the CDR3 is TGTGCCAGCAGTGTAGGGGTCCAGGGCACTGAAGCTTTCTTT. Translating gives CASSVGVQGTEAFF.

The genes are TRBV27 and TRBJ1-6, with unresolved D. CDR1 and CDR2 (germline): MNHEY, SMNVEV (reference sequence). The CDR3 is 14 amino acids. V was pared by 5 bases and J by 8 bases, with 13 bases between. The CDR3: CASSPRRNYSPLHF. For the CDR3, the DNA is TGTGCCAGCAGTCCGCGACGGAATTATTCACCCCTCCACTTT.

Only a few counts were recorded for this clonotype. V gene TRBV19 combines with J gene TRBJ1-5; possible D gene TRBD1, 6 bases. With 3 bases removed from V and 3 bases from J, the gap between germline ends came to 15 bases. The CDR3 extends over 16 amino acids. The V gene's germline CDR1 is LNHDA and CDR2 SQIVND (reference sequence). This CDR3 reads CASSIWRQVNNQPQHF. Here the CDR3 DNA reads TGTGCCAGTAGTATCTGGAGACAGGTAAACAATCAGCCCCAGCATTTT.

Note on this clonotype: The junction departs from the called germline gene at one end, perhaps through a read error. The chain links TRBV7-3 to TRBJ1-1; the D is unclear. Per germline, CDR1 SGHTA and CDR2 FQGTGA. CDR3 size: 14 residues. The DNA of the CDR3 is TGTGCCAGCAACTTAACCCCGGCGGACACTGAAGCTTTCTTT. This gives the protein CASNLTPADTEAFF.

This clonotype has at least ten counts. The chain links TRBV5-6 to TRBJ1-5, with D possibly being TRBD1 (6 bases). V lost 2 bases and J lost 0, with 12 bases in between. Per germline, CDR1 SGHDT and CDR2 YYEEEE. This CDR3 contains 16 residues. As DNA, the CDR3 is TGTGCCAGCAGCTTAACAGGGATTCGTAGCAATCAGCCCCAGCATTTT. Protein product: CASSLTGIRSNQPQHF. The entire variable domain, with the rest obtained from reference TRBV5-6 and TRBJ1-5, is as follows: DAGVTQSPTHLIKTRGQQVTLRCSPKSGHDTVSWYQQALGQGPQFIFQYYEEEERQRGNFPDRFSGHQFPNYSSELNVNALLLGDSALYLCASSLTGIRSNQPQHFGDGTRLSIL.

This chain connects TRBV7-9 to TRBJ1-6, with unresolved D. This CDR3 is built from 11 residues. Trimming left V 5 bases short and J 11 bases short, with 7 bases between. Looked up from germline, CDR1 is SEHNR and CDR2 is FQNEAQ (reference sequence). CDR3 bases: TGTGCCAGCAGCGCTATTCCACCCCTCCACTTT. As protein: CASSAIPPLHF.

This clonotype was counted between two and nine times. The chain joins TRBV11-2 to TRBJ2-1; 7 nucleotides line up with TRBD2. Germline V gene lookup returns CDR1 SGHAT and CDR2 FQNNGV. CDR3 length equals 18 residues. V lost 0 bases to trimming and J lost 4 bases; unmatched junction nucleotides: 12. The CDR3 reads CASSLEGGDRPIYNEQFF. The CDR3 DNA reads TGTGCCAGCAGCTTAGAGGGGGGGGACCGCCCCATATACAATGAGCAGTTCTTC.